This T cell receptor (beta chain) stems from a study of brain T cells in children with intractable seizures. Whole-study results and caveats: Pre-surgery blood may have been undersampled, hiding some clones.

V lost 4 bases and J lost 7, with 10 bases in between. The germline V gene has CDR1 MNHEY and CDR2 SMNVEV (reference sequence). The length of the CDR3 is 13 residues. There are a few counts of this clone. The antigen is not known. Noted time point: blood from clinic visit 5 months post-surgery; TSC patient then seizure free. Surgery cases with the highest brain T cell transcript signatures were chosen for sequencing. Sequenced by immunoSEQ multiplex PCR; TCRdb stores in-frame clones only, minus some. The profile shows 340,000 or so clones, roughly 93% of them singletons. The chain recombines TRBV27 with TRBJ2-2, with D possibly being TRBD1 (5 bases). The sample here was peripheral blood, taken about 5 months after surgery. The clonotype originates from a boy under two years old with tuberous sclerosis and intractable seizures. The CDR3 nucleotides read TGTGCCAGCAGTTCGGCAAGGGGCGGGGAGCTGTTTTTT. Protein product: CASSSARGGELFF.